The present T cell receptor (beta chain) was sequenced within a study of OX40 agonist ivuxolimab in advanced cancers. The overall study: The dose-escalation cohort had hepatocellular carcinoma, melanoma, renal cell or head and neck cancer. Partial responses were achieved by three patients, of whom one had hepatocellular carcinoma and two had cutaneous melanoma.

In its sample, this clone was seen a few times. What it binds is not known. Overall study results and limits: Dosing at 0.1 to 3.0 mg/kg was accompanied by clonal expansion of CD4+ and CD8+ blood T cells by week 6.

Produced via immunoSEQ multiplex PCR; TCRdb's table is partial and in-frame only. The sample records tens of thousands of clones, about 88% being singletons. V was trimmed by 7 bases and J by 5 bases, leaving 15 bases between them. The germline V gene has CDR1 WNHNN and CDR2 SYGVQD (reference sequence). This CDR3 has 15 amino acids. Sequences were derived from CD4+ or CD8+ T cells sorted from blood, sampled in a trial of the OX40 agonist ivuxolimab. The chain is built from TRBV10-1 and TRBJ1-6; possibly TRBD1 for D (5 bases). The TCR comes from an adult with an advanced solid tumor such as melanoma, head and neck, liver or kidney cancer. CDR3 region: CASKTEVAHNSPLHF. In nucleotides, the CDR3 is TGCGCCAGCAAGACAGAGGTCGCACATAATTCACCCCTCCACTTT.